This T cell receptor (beta chain) stems from a study of cytomegalovirus exposure and HLA in healthy donors (dated 2017 in TCRdb). Study-level background: In an earlier analysis of several hundred of the donors, around 300 Gb of sequence data and 90 million to 120 million unique TCR beta sequences from roughly 190 million T cells were reported. A later genetic analysis took genome-wide SNP genotypes for about 55% of the roughly 700 donors and used that subset as a discovery cohort. To decide whether each TCR beta V gene segment behaved as functional or pseudogenic, an earlier analysis of nearly 600 of the donors relied on high-throughput TCR beta sequencing. Typing coverage varied by locus: roughly 629-640 donors for A, B, C, DRB1 and DQB1; around 560 for DQA1; 606 for DPA1; some 470 for DPB1. The study used immunosequencing to profile the T cell repertoires of about 670 subjects and linked those repertoires to cytomegalovirus serostatus. In a later analysis, previously published TCR beta repertoires from several hundred donors were re-analyzed and high-resolution HLA genotyping was added so that TCR occurrence patterns could be studied. Roughly 5 DR-DQ haplotypes were treated as single units for association and clustering because of strong linkage in the cohort. Both class I and class II loci were covered by HLA typing, at four-digit resolution. Donor age, sex, ethnicity and CMV serostatus were compiled together with the repertoire data. The genetic ancestry cluster associated with self-reported Caucasian donors included 65% to 90% of the 300 to 450 genotyped donors. Every repertoire in the discovery cohort had been generated on one and the same sequencing platform. Along with the roughly 670-subject first cohort, a separate validation cohort of over a hundred different subjects was used. The study was designed to test whether signatures of past pathogen exposure could be identified by cataloging public T cell receptors. In the later analysis, no new phenotypic data were used to find candidate immune exposures; instead, reliance was placed on TCR beta sequences and their occurrence across donors. Across around 400 genotyped donors of the cohort, an average of approximately 220,000 unique TCR beta nucleotide sequences per donor were sequenced, and around 19% of those sequences were non-productive. To predict cytomegalovirus infection status, the study brought together high-throughput TCR immunosequencing, statistical association of individual TCRs with disease status, and machine learning. Approximately 330 gigabases of sequencing data and 70 million to 100 million unique TCR sequences made up an early release that covered nearly 650 HLA-typed donors.

Library construction relied on the immunoSEQ multiplex PCR assay. For the multiplex PCR, a mixture combining 60 forward primers for TCR Vbeta segments and 13 reverse primers for TCR Jbeta segments was used. Amplification of the CDR3 region of rearranged TCR beta genes was performed with a multiplex PCR assay on genomic DNA. The Illumina HiSeq System was used to sequence the amplified TCR beta libraries as 87-base-pair reads. The study's own analysis went as follows. In a later analysis, 80 million or so unique TCR beta chains were counted across the 650 to 700 repertoires, and roughly 10 million of these chains were shared by at least two donors. Raw reads were error-corrected and collapsed into unique sequences by a nearest-neighbor algorithm in which closely related sequences were merged to remove PCR and sequencing errors. Alignment of CDR3 sequences to IMGT reference sequences was used to assign V, D and J gene segments. For a sequence to be retained, a match of at least six nucleotides was required to both a V gene segment and a J gene segment. Rearrangements were called productive when the CDR3 lacked stop codons and stayed in frame with V and J; all others were non-productive. Following IMGT convention, CDR3 was defined as the stretch from the second conserved V-encoded cysteine up to the conserved J-encoded phenylalanine. The earlier analysis of approximately 590 of the donors excluded any sequence lacking an unambiguous match to a single V gene segment. An earlier analysis of about 590 of the donors classified V segments as functional when productive rearrangements were above 56.7% and as segregating when the standard deviation between donors was above 5%. A statistical classification framework was developed to diagnose cytomegalovirus status using the catalog of TCR beta chain sequences. In a later analysis, V and J genes were assigned by comparing TCR nucleotide sequences against IMGT/GENE-DB human TR gene sequences. The TCRdist pipeline was used in a later analysis to assign CDR3 sequences and most-parsimonious VDJ recombination scenarios. In a later analysis, every TCR beta chain was defined by the combination of its CDR3 amino acid sequence and its V-gene family, and reads without a unique V-gene family were dropped. A later analysis removed several hundred highly shared, low-generation-probability nucleotide sequences to deal with suspected cross-contamination and a sequencing artifact. For each public chain, a later analysis derived a clonal expansion index from normalized ranks of inferred template counts within each repertoire. Generation probabilities in a later analysis came from a VDJ recombination model fitted to out-of-frame rearrangements, and those results were checked against IGoR. In a later analysis, TCR-TCR, TCR-HLA and TCR-CMV co-occurrence was scored with hypergeometric tests, and a repertoire-size bias correction was applied to TCR pairs. To estimate false discovery rates, a later analysis permuted the HLA or CMV assignments 20 times. A later analysis grouped co-occurring TCRs with DBSCAN, adding TCRdist sequence similarity when clustering within HLA-allele-positive subsets. For co-occurrence clustering, repertoires with fewer than 30,000 or more than 120,000 public chains were excluded, along with five repertoires with anomalous nucleotide sharing. Sourced from immuneACCESS, this table was stored by TCRdb with only in-frame sequences that have V and J called. A share of the clones is absent; for the studies checked, an unresolved V gene accounts for under half, and the remainder has no known explanation. Clone size and the V and J calls come from that table; the DNA yielded D and trimming. This sample is represented by about 67,000 clones; approximately 67% of them were singletons. The ten biggest clones cover 2% to 2.5% of the sample.

The cohort consisted of 600 to 700 healthy bone marrow donors. At the time of sampling, every cohort member was nominally healthy, though immune exposures that went unrecorded were likely present. The donor tested CMV seronegative, placing the donor among the approximately 360 seronegative members of the cohort. Every donor gave a peripheral blood sample, and the peripheral blood mononuclear cells from that sample were used for TCR beta sequencing. The Qiagen DNeasy Blood Extraction Kit was used to extract genomic DNA from the blood cell samples. CDR1 and CDR2, per the germline V gene (reference sequence), are LNHDA and SQIVND. The CDR3 numbers 12 residues from cysteine through phenylalanine. The only DNA kept is the CDR3, 36 bases in frame from the first base. Relative to germline, V is 4 bases shorter and J is 10 bases shorter, with 11 bases between their ends. Study-wide conclusions, independent of this receptor: While some public TCRs were present in many individuals, most TCR sequences turned up only very rarely across donors. A further reported finding was that TCR beta sequences accurately predicted the HLA-A and HLA-B alleles for most subjects in the first cohort. In a later analysis, HLA-associated TCR beta chains showed more clonal expansion and lower generation probabilities than non-associated chains that were equally common. Several of the top co-occurrence clusters appeared to be linked to parvovirus B19, influenza, CMV and Epstein-Barr virus, according to a later analysis. The study listed 164 TCR beta chains as associated with cytomegalovirus. Because HLA typing was missing for some donors at each locus, association tests included only the typed subset. Presence/absence analyses assumed roughly uniform sequencing depth across donors, an assumption that may not hold. In an earlier analysis of about 600 of the donors, most TCR beta V segments appeared in productive rearrangements about 87% or about 30% of the time, broadly matching IMGT annotations. Correlated functional status among segregating V segments might be attributable to linkage disequilibrium, but an unknown experimental factor could not be ruled out. A later genetic analysis associated a missense DCLRE1C variant with V-gene and J-gene trimming of TCR beta chains, and an independent cohort replicated the association. When HLA alleles, especially DR and DQ, strongly co-occurred, TCR associations were difficult to assign to individual alleles. Cytomegalovirus status was reported to be diagnosed by the classifier with high specificity and sensitivity in both the original and validation cohorts. A later analysis associated approximately 17,000 TCR beta sequences with specific HLA alleles at a false discovery rate of 0.05. Some IMGT-functional V segments, including TRBV6-2 and TRBV6-3, could not be distinguished by the 87-base-pair reads and were therefore excluded. Most CMV-associated TCR beta chains appeared to be HLA-restricted in a later analysis, and the HLA associations seemed to be driven largely by CMV exposure. The authors suggested that the approach could potentially be generalized to other disease states and immunological phenotypes. A few of the identified cytomegalovirus-associated TCR beta chains were confirmed in vitro to be specific for cytomegalovirus antigens. According to a later analysis, TCR association rates differed among HLA loci, with DRB1 alleles showing the most associated TCRs and HLA-C alleles showing the fewest. This cohort had only TCR beta chains sequenced, and the lack of alpha or paired-chain data limited which features could be detected. A cluster of highly shared sequence variants was judged likely to be a technical artifact of the sequencing pipeline. Because counts were too low, roughly 16 rarely observed V segments, including chromosome 9 orphons, were left out of the earlier analysis of approximately 500 of the donors. Compared with the roughly 710-donor mean, donors in an Asian-associated ancestry cluster had fewer N-insertions in productive TCRs, according to a later genetic analysis. For the cohort, immune exposure information was limited to CMV serostatus.

This clone was counted a single time. The antigen it recognizes is unknown. Base quality data are lacking; no much larger clone is found one base away. The TCR comes from a woman in her 30s in good health and CMV-seronegative. The sequence is built from TRBV19 and TRBJ2-1; TRBD1 is perhaps the D gene, given 5 matching bases. Sequencing input: PBMCs. Here is the DNA: TGTGCCAGTAGTAAGGCAGGGCGGGAGCAGTTCTTC. Its translation is CASSKAGREQFF.